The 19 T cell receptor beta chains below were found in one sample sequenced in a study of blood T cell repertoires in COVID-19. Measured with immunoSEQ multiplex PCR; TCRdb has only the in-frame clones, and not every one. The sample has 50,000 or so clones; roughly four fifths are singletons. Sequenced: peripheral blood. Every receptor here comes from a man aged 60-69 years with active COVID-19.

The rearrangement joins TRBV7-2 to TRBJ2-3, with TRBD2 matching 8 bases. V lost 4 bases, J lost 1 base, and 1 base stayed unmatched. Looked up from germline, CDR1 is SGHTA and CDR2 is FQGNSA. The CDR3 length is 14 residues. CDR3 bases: TGTGCCAGCAGCTATAGCGGGGGCACAGATACGCAGTATTTT. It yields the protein CASSYSGGTDTQYF.

The CDR3 loop is CASSFRDRGAGELFF. The CDR3 DNA reads TGTGCCAGCAGCTTCCGGGACAGGGGGGCCGGGGAGCTGTTTTTT. The J gene is TRBJ2-2, the V gene TRBV3-1 (or the pseudogene TRBV3-2); 11 positions agree with TRBD1. CDR1 LGHDT and CDR2 YNNKEL come from the germline V gene (reference sequence). The V and J ends lost 5 bases and 6 bases, in that order; junction bases with no gene match: 5. The CDR3 sequence is 15 residues long.

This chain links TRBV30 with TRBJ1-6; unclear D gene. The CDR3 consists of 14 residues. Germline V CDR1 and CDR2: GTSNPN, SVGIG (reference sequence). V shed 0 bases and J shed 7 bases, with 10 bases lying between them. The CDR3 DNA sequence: TGTGCCTGGAGTGTACCGGTTCCGAATTCACCCCTCCACTTT. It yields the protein CAWSVPVPNSPLHF.

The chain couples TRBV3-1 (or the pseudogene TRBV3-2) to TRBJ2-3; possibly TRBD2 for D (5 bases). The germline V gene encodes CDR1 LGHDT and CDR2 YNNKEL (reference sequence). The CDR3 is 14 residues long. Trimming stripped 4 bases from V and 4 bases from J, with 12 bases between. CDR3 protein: CASSRRTSPDTQYF. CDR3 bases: TGTGCCAGCAGCCGCCGGACTTCCCCAGATACGCAGTATTTT.

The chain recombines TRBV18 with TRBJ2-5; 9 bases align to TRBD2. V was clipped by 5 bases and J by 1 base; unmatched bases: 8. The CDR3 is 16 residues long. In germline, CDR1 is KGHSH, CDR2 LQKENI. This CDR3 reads CASSSASGGPQETQYF. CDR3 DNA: TGTGCCAGCTCATCAGCAAGCGGGGGGCCCCAAGAGACCCAGTACTTC.

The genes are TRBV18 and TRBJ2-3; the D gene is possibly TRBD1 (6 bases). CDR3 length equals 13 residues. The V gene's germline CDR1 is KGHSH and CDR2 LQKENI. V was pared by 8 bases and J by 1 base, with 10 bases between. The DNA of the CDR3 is TGTGCCAGCCATCCAGGGGGCACAGATACGCAGTATTTT. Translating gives CASHPGGTDTQYF.

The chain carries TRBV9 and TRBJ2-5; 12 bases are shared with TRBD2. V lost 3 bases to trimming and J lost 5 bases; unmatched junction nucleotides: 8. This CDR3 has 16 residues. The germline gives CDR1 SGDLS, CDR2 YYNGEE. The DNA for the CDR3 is TGTGCCAGCAGCGAGACTAGCGGGAGTGTTGGGGAGACCCAGTACTTC. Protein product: CASSETSGSVGETQYF.

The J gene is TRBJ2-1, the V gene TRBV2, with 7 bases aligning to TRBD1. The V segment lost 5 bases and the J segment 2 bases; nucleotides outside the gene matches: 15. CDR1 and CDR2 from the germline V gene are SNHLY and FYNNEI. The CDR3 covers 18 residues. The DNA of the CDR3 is TGTGCCAGCAGTCCACAGGGGCCACCCTATAATGCCTACAATGAGCAGTTCTTC. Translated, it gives CASSPQGPPYNAYNEQFF. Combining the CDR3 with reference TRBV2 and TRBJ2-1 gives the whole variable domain EPEVTQTPSHQVTQMGQEVILRCVPISNHLYFYWYRQILGQKVEFLVSFYNNEISEKSEIFDDQFSVERPDGSNFTLKIRSTKLEDSAMYFCASSPQGPPYNAYNEQFFGPGTRLTVL.

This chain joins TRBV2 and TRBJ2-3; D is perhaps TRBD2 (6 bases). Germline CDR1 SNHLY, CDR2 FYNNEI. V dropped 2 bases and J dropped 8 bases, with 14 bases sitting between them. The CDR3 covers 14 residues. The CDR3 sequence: CASSEYGLGGTQYF. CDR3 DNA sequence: TGTGCCAGCAGTGAATACGGCCTCGGGGGTACGCAGTATTTT.

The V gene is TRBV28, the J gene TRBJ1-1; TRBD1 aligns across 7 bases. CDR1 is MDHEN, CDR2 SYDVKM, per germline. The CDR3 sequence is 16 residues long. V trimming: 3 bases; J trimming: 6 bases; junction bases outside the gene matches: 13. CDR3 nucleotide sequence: TGTGCCAGCAGTTTCCCCAGGGGACAGAGAGACCCTGAAGCTTTCTTT. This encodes CASSFPRGQRDPEAFF.

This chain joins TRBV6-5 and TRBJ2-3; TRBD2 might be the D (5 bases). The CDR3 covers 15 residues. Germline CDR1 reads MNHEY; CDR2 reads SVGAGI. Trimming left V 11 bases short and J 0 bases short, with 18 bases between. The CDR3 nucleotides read TGTGCCGCCCGGAGGAATCGGGGAAGCACAGATACGCAGTATTTT. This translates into CAARRNRGSTDTQYF.

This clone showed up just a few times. The CDR3 region has the DNA TGTGCCAGCAGTTACGGGGCGGCGGGGGGCCGGCAGCCCCAGCATTTT. Translation: CASSYGAAGGRQPQHF. This chain links TRBV6-5 with TRBJ1-5, with D possibly matching TRBD1 (6 bases). Germline V gene data show CDR1 as MNHEY and CDR2 as SVGAGI. The CDR3 covers 16 residues. V lost 2 bases, J lost 7 bases, and 18 bases lay in between.

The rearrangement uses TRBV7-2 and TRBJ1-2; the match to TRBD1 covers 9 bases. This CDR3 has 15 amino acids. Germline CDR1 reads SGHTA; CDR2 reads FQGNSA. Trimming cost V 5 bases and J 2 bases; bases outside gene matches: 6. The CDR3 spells CASSSRGQGNYGYTF. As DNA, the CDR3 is TGTGCCAGCAGCAGTCGGGGACAGGGAAACTATGGCTACACCTTC.

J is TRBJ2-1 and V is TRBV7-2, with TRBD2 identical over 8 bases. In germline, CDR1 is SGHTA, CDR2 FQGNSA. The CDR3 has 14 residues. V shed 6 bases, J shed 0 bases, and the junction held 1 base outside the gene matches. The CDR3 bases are TGTGCCAGCAGAAGCGGGAGCTCCTACAATGAGCAGTTCTTC. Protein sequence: CASRSGSSYNEQFF.

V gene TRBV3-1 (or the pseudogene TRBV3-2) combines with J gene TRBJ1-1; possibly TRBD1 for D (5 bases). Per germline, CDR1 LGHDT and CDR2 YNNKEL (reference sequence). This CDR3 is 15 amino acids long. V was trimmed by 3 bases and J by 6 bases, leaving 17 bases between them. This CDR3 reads CASSQSQGPNAEAFF. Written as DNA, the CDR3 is TGTGCCAGCAGCCAGAGCCAGGGTCCTAATGCTGAAGCTTTCTTT.

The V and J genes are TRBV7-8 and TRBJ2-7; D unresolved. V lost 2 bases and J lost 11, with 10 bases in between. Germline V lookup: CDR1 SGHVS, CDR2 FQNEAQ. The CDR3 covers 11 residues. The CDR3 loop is CASSLLQEKYF. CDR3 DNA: TGTGCCAGCAGCTTACTCCAGGAAAAGTACTTC.

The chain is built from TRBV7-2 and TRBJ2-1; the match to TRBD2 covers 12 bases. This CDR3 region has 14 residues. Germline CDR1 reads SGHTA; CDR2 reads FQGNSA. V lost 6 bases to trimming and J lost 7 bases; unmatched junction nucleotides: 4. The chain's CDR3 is CASRSSGRGNEQFF. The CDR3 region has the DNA TGTGCCAGCAGATCTAGCGGGAGGGGGAATGAGCAGTTCTTC.

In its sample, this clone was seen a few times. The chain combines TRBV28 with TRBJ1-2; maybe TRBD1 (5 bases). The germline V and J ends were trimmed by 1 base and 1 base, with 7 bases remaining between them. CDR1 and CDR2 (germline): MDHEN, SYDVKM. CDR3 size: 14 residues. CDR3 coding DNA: TGTGCCAGCAGTTTATTCGACAGTAACTATGGCTACACCTTC. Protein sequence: CASSLFDSNYGYTF.

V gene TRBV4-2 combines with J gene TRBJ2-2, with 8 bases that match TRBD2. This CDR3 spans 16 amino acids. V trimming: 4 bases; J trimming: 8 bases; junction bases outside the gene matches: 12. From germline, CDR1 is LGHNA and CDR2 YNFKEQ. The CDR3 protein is CASSPSGRESGGELFF. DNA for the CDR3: TGTGCCAGCAGCCCAAGCGGGAGAGAGTCTGGGGGGGAGCTGTTTTTT.